This T cell receptor (beta chain) emerged from a study of CD8 T cells in ankylosing spondylitis (dated by TCRdb to 2016 to 2017). About the full investigation: To find TCR variants linked to disease, the study profiled T cell receptor beta repertoires in ankylosing spondylitis patients and healthy donors. The whole study cohort included some 100 healthy donors and about two dozen ankylosing spondylitis patients. Peripheral blood was sampled, and synovial fluid was also collected from ankylosing spondylitis patients. Beyond this particular receptor, the publication reports: The disease-linked clones were reported to be significantly enriched in matched synovial fluid samples from ankylosing spondylitis patients. The disease-linked clones had a CD8+ phenotype and were found at relatively low frequencies in peripheral blood. Some motif variants were previously reported in synovial fluid and blood of reactive arthritis patients, suggesting common disease-initiation mechanisms. Blood from ankylosing spondylitis patients appeared to be characterized by a TCR beta motif made up of fewer than ten highly homologous amino acid variants.

A word on this clonotype: The target of this receptor is not known. Base qualities are missing; no much larger clone stands one base away.

V is cut back by 5 bases and J by 2 bases, with 6 bases in the junction unmatched. The cysteine opens and the phenylalanine closes a CDR3 of 15 amino acids. Of the read, only the CDR3 DNA is kept; its 45 bases are in frame from base 1. Reading the germline V gene (reference sequence) gives CDR1 DFQATT and CDR2 SNEGSKA. The sequencer was an Illumina HiSeq 2500. Quantitative 5'-RACE with molecular barcodes was the method used to prepare the TCR beta libraries. In the authors' own workflow: To identify disease-linked TCR variants, a new computational method was used, one built on a probabilistic model of VDJ rearrangement. TCRdb reanalyzed the raw reads on its own, using fastp at Q25 for trimming and MiXCR for clone calling, and kept in-frame beta chains. When rows share a CDR3 protein, they turn into one entry using the most common DNA and genes. The V and J calls here are based on TCRdb, not the publication. The sample has over 700,000 distinct CDR3 sequences on record, roughly 19% of them singletons. The ten most abundant clones make up under 20% of the sample.

This receptor chain uses TRBV20-1 and TRBJ2-7, and TRBD2 aligns with 13 junction nucleotides. The sequence derives from a male donor with ankylosing spondylitis. The sequencing sample was made of blood, either unsorted or a sorted T cell fraction (not recorded which). The nucleotides are TGCAGTGCTGGGGGGACTAGCGGGATTACCTACGAGCAGTACTTC. The encoded protein is CSAGGTSGITYEQYF.